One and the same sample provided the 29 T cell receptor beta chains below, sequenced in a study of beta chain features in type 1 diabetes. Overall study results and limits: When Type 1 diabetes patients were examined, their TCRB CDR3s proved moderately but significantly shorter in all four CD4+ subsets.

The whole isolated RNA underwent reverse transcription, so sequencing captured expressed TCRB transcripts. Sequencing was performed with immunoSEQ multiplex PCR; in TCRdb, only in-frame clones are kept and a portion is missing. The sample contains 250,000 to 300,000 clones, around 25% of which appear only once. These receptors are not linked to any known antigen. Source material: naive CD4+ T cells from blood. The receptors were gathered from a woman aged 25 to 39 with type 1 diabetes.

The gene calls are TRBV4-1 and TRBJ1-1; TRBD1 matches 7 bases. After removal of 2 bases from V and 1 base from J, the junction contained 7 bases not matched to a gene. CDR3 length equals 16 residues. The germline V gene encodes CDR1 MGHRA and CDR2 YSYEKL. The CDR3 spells CASSQPPDRSNTEAFF. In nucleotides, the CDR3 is TGCGCCAGCAGCCAACCCCCGGACAGGTCGAACACTGAAGCTTTCTTT.

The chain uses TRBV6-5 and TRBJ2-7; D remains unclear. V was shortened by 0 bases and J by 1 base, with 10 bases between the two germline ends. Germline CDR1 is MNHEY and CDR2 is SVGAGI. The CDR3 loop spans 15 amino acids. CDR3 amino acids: CASSYSFGYSYEQYF. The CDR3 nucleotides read TGTGCCAGCAGTTACTCGTTCGGGTATTCCTACGAGCAGTACTTC.

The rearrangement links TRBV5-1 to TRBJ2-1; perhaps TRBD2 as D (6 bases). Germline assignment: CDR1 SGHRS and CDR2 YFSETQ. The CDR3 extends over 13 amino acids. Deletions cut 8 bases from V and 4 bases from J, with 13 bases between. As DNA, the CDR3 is TGCGCCAGTAGGGAGGAGGAGTACAATGAGCAGTTCTTC. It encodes CASREEEYNEQFF.

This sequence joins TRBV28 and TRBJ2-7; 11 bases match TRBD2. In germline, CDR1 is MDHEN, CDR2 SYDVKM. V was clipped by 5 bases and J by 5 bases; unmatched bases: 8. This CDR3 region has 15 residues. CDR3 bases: TGTGCCAGCAGTGGGATAGCGGGAGGGCGTAACGAGCAGTACTTC. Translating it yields CASSGIAGGRNEQYF.

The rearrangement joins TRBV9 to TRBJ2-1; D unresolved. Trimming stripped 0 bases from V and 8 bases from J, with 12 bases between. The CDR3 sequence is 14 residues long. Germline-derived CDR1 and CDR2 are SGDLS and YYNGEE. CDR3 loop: CASSVDPGADEQFF. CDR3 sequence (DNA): TGTGCCAGCAGCGTAGATCCCGGTGCGGATGAGCAGTTCTTC.

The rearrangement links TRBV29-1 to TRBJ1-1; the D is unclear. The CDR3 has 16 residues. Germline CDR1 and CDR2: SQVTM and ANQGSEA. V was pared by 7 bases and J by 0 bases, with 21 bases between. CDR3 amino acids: CSAREFLFLMNTEAFF. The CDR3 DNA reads TGCAGCGCTCGGGAGTTCCTCTTCCTCATGAACACTGAAGCTTTCTTT.

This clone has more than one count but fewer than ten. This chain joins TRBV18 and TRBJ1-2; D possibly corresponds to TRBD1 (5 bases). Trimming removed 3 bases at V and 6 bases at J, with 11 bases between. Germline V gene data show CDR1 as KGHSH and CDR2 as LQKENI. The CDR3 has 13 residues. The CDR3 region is CASSPGQVDGYTF. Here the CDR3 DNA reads TGTGCCAGCTCACCGGGGCAGGTGGATGGCTACACCTTC.

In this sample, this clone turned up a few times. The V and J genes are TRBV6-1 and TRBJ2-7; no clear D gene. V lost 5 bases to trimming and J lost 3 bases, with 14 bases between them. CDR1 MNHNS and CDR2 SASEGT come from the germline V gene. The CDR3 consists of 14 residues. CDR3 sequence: CASSPRIVFYEQYF. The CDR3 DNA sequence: TGTGCCAGCAGTCCTAGGATTGTGTTCTACGAGCAGTACTTC.

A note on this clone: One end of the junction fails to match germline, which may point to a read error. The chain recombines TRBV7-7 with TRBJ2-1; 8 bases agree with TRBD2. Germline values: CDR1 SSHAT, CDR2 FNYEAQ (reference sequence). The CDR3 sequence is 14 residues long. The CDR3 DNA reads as TGTGCTAGCAGCATCGGGGGGGTCCTGGACGAGCAGTTCTTC. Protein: CASSIGGVLDEQFF.

In DNA form, the CDR3 reads TGTGCCAGCAGTGTTAACGGGGACACTGAAGCTTTCTTT. This encodes CASSVNGDTEAFF. This chain links TRBV2 with TRBJ1-1; D is ambiguous. The ends were cut back, 4 bases at V and 3 bases at J, with 9 bases in the middle. The CDR3 sequence is 13 residues long. Per the germline V gene, CDR1 is SNHLY and CDR2 is FYNNEI.

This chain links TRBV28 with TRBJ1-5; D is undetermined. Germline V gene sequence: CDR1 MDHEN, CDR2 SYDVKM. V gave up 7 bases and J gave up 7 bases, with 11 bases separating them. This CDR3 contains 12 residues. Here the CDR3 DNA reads TGTGCCAGCACTGGCGGCTGGCAGCCCCAGCATTTT. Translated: CASTGGWQPQHF.

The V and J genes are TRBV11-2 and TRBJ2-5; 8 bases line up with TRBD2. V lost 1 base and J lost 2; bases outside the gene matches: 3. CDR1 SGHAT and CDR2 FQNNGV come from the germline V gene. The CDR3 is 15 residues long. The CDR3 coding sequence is TGTGCCAGCAGCTTAGCCCCTAGCGGGCAAGAGACCCAGTACTTC. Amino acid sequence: CASSLAPSGQETQYF. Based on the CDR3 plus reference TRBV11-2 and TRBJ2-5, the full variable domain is EAGVAQSPRYKIIEKRQSVAFWCNPISGHATLYWYQQILGQGPKLLIQFQNNGVVDDSQLPKDRFSAERLKGVDSTLKIQPAKLEDSAVYLCASSLAPSGQETQYFGPGTRLLVL.

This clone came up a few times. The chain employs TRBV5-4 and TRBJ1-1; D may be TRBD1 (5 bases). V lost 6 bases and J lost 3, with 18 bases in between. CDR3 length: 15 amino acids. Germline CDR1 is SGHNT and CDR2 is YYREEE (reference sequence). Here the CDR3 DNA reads TGTGCCAGCAATGCCTATATAGGGGTGGACACTGAAGCTTTCTTT. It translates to CASNAYIGVDTEAFF.

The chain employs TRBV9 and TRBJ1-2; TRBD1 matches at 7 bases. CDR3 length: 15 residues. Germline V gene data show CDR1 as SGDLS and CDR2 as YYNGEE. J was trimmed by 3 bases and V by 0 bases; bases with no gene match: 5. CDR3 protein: CASSVDTGADYGYTF. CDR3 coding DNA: TGTGCCAGCAGCGTAGATACAGGGGCTGACTATGGCTACACCTTC. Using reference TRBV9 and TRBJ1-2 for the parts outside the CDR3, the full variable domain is DSGVTQTPKHLITATGQRVTLRCSPRSGDLSVYWYQQSLDQGLQFLIQYYNGEERAKGNILERFSAQQFPDLHSELNLSSLELGDSALYFCASSVDTGADYGYTFGSGTRLTVV.

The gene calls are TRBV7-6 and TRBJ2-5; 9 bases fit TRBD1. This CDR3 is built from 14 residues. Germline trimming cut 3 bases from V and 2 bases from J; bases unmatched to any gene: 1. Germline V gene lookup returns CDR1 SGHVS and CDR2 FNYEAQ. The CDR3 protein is CASSFDRGQETQYF. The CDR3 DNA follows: TGTGCCAGCAGCTTTGACAGGGGGCAAGAGACCCAGTACTTC.

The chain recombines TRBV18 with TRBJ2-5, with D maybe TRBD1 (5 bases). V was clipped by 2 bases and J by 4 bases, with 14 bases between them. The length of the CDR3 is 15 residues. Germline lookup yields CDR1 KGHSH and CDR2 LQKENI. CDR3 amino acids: CASSPGALQRETQYF. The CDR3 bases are TGTGCCAGCTCACCAGGGGCCTTACAACGAGAGACCCAGTACTTC. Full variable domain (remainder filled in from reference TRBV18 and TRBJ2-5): NAGVMQNPRHLVRRRGQEARLRCSPMKGHSHVYWYRQLPEEGLKFMVYLQKENIIDESGMPKERFSAEFPKEGPSILRIQQVVRGDSAAYFCASSPGALQRETQYFGPGTRLLVL.

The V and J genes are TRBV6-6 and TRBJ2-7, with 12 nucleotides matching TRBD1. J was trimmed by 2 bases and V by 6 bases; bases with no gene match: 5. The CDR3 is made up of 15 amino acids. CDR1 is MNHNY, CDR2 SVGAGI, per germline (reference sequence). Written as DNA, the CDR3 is TGTGCCAGCAGAAAGGGACAGGGGGCCGCCTACGAGCAGTACTTC. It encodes CASRKGQGAAYEQYF.

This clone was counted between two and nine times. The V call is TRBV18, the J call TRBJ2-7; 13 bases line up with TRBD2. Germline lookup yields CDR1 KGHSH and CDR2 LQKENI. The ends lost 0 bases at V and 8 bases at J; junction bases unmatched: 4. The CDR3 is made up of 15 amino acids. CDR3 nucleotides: TGTGCCAGCTCACCACCGGGGACTAGCGGGAATCAGCAGTACTTC. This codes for CASSPPGTSGNQQYF.

This chain's CDR3 is CASSLGSWDTQYF. Written as DNA, the CDR3 is TGTGCCAGCAGCTTAGGGAGTTGGGATACGCAGTATTTT. The chain joins TRBV7-9 to TRBJ2-3; D is undetermined. Looked up from germline, CDR1 is SEHNR and CDR2 is FQNEAQ (reference sequence). There are 13 residues in the CDR3. With 1 base removed from V and 6 bases from J, the gap between germline ends came to 8 bases.

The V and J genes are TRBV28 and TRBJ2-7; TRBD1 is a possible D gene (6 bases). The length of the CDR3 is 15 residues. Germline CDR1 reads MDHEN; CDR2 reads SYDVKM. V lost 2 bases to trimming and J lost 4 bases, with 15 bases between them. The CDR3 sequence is CASSLRGRGPYEQYF. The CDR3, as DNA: TGTGCCAGCAGTTTAAGGGGCAGGGGCCCTTACGAGCAGTACTTC.

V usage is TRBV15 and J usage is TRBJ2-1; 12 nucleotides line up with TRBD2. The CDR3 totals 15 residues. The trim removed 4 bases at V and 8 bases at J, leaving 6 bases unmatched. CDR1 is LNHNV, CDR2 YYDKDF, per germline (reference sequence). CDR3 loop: CATSTRTSGNYEQFF. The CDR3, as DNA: TGTGCCACCAGCACCCGGACTAGCGGGAACTATGAGCAGTTCTTC.

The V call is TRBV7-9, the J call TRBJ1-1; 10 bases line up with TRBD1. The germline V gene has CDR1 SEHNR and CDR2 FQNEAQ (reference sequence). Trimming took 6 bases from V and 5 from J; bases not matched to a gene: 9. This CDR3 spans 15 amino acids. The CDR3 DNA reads TGTGCCAGCAGTAGGGACAGGGGACGGGTGACTGAAGCTTTCTTT. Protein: CASSRDRGRVTEAFF.

The CDR3 DNA reads TGCGCCAGCAGCCAAGAGGGGCAGCGAAACTATGGCTACACCTTC. Protein: CASSQEGQRNYGYTF. J is TRBJ1-2 and V is TRBV4-1; tentative D call: TRBD1 (5 bases). Trimming stripped 0 bases from V and 2 bases from J, with 10 bases between. There are 15 residues in the CDR3. Germline values: CDR1 MGHRA, CDR2 YSYEKL.

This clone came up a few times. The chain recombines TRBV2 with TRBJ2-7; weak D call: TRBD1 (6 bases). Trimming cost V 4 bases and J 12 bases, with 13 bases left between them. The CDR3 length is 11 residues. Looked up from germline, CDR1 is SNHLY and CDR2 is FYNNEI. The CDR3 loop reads CASSATGNLYF. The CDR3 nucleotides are TGTGCCAGCAGTGCCACAGGGAATTTGTACTTC.

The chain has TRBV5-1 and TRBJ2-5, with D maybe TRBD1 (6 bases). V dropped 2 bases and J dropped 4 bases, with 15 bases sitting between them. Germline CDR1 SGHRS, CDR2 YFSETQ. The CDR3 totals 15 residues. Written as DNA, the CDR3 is TGCGCCAGCAGCTTCGCACAGGGATCCCGAGAGACCCAGTACTTC. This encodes CASSFAQGSRETQYF.

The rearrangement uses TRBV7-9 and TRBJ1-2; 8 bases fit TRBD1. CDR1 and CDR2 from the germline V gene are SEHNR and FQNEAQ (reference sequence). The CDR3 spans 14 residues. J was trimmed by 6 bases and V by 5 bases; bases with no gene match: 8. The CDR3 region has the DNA TGTGCCAGCAGCCCTGCGGGACAGGCCAATGGCTACACCTTC. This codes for CASSPAGQANGYTF.

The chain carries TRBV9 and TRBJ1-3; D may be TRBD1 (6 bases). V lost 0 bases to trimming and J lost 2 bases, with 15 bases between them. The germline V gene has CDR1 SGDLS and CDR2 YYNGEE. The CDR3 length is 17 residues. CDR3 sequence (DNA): TGTGCCAGCAGCGTAGCCGGCGGGGGACATACTGGAAACACCATATATTTT. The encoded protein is CASSVAGGGHTGNTIYF.

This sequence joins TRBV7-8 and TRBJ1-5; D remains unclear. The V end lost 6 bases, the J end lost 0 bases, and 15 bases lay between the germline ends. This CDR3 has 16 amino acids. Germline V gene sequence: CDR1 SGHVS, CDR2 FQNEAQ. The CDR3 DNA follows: TGTGCCAGCAGGGATACTGGACGGGGTAGCAATCAGCCCCAGCATTTT. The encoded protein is CASRDTGRGSNQPQHF.

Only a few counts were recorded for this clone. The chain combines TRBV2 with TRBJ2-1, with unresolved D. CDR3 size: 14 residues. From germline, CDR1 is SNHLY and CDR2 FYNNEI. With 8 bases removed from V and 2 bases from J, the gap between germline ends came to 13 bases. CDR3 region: CASSDFQPYNEQFF. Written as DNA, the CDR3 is TGTGCCAGCTCAGATTTTCAACCCTACAATGAGCAGTTCTTC.